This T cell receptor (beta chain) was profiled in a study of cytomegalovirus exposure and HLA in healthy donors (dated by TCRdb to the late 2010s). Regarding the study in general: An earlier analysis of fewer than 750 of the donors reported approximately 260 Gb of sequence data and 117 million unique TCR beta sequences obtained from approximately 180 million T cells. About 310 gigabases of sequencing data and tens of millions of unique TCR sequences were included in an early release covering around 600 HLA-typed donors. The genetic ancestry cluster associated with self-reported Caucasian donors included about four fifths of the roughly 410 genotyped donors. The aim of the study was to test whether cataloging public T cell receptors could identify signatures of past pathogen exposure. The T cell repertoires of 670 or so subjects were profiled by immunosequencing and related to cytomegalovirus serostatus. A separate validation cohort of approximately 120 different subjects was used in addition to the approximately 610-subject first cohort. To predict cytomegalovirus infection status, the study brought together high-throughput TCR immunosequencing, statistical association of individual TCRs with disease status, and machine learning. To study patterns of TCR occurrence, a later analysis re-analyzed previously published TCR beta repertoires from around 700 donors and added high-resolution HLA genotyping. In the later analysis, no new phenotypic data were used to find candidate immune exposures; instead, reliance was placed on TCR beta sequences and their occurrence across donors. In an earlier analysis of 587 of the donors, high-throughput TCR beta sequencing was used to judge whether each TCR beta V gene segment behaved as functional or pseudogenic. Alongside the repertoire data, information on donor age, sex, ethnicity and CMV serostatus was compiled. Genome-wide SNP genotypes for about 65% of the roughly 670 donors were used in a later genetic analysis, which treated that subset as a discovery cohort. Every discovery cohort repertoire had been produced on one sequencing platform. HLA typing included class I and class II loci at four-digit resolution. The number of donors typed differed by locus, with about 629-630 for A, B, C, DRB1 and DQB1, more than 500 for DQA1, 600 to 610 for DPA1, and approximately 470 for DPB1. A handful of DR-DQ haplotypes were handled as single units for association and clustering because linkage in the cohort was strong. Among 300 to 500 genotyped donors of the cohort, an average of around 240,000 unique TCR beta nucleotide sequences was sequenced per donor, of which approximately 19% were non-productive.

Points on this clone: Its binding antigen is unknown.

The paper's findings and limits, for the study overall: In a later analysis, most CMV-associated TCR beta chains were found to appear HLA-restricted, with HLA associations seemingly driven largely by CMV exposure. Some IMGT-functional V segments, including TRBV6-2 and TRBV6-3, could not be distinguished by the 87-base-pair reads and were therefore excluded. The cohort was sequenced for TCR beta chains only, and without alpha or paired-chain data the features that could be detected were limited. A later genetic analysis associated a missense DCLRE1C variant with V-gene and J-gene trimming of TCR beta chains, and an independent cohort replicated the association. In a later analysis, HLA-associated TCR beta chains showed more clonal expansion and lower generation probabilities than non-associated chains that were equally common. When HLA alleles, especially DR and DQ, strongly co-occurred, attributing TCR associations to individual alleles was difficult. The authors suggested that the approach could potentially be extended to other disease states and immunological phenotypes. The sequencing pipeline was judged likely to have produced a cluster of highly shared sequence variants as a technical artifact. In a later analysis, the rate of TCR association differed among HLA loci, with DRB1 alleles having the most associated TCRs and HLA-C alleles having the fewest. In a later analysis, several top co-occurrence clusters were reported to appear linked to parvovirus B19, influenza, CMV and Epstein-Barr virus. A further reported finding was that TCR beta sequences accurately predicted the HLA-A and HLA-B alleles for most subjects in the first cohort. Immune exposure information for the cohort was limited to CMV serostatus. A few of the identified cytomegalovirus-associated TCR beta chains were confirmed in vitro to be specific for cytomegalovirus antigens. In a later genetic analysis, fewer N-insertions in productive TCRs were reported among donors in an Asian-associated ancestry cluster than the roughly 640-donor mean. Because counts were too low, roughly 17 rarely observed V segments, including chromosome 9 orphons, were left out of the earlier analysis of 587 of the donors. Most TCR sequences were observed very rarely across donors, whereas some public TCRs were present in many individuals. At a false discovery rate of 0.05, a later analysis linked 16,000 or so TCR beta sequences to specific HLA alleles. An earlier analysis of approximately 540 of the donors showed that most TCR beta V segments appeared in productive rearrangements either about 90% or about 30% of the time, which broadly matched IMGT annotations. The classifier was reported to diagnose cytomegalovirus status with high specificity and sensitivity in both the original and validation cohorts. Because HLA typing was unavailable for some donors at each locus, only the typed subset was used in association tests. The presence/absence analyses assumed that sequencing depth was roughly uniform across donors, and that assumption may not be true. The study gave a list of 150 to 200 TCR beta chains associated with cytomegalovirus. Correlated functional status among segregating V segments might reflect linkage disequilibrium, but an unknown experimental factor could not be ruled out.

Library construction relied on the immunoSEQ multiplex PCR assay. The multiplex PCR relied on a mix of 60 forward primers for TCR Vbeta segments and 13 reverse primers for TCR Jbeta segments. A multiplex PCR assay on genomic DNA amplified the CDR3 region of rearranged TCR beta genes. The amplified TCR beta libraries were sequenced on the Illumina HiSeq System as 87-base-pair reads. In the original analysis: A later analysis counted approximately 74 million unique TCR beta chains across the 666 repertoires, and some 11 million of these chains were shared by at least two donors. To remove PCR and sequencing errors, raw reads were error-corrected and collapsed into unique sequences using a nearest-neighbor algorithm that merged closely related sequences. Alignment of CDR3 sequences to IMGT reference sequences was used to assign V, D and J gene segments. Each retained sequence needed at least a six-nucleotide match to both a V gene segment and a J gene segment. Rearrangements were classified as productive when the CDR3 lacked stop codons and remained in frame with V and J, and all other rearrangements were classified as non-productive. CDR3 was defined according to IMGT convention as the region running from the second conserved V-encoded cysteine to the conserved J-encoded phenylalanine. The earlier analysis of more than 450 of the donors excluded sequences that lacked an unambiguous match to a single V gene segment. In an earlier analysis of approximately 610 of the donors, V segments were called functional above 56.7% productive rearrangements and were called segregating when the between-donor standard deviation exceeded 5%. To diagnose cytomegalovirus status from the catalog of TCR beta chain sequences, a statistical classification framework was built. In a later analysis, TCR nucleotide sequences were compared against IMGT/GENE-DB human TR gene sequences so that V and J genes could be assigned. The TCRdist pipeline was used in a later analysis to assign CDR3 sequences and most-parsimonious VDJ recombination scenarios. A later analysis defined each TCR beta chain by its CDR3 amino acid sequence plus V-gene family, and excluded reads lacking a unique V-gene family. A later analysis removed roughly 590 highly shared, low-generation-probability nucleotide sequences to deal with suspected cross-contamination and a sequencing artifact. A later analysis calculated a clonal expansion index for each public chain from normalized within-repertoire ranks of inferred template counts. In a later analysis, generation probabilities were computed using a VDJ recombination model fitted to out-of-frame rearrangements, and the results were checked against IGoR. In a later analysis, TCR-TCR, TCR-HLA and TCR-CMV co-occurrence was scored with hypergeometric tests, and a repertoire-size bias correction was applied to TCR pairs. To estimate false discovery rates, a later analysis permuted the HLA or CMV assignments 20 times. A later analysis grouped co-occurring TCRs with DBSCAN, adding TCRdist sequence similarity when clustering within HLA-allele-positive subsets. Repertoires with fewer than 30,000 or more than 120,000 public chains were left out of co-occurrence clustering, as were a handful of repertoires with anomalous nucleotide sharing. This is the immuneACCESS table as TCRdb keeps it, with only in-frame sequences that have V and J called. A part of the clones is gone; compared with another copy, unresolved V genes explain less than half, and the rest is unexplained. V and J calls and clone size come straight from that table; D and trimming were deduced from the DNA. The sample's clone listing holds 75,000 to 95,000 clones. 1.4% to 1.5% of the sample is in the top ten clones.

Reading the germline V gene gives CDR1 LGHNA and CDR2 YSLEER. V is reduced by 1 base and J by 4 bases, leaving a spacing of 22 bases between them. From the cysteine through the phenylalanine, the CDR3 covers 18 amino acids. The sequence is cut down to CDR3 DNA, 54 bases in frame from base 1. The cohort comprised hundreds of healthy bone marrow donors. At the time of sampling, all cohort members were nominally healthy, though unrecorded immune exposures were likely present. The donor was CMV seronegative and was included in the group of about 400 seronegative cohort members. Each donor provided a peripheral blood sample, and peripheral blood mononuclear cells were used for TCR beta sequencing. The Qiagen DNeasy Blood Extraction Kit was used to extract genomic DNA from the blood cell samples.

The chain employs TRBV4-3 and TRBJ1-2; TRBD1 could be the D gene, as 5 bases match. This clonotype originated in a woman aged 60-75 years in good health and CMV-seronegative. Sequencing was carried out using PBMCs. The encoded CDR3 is CASSQGDGGTGRSYGYTF. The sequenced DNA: TGCGCCAGCAGCCAAGGGGACGGGGGTACGGGTCGGTCCTATGGCTACACCTTC.